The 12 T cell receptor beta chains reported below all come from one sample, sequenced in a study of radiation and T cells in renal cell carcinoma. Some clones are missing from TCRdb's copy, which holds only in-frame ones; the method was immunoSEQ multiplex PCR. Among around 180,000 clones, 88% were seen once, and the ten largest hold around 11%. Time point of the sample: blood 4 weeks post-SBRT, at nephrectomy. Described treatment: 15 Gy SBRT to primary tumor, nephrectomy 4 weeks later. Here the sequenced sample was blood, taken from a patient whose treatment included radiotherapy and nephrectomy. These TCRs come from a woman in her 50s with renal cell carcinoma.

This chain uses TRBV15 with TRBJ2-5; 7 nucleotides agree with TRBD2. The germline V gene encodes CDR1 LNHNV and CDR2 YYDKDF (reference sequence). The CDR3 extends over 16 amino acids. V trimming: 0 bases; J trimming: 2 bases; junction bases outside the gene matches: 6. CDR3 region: CATSRDRGAGQETQYF. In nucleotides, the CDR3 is TGTGCCACCAGCAGAGACCGGGGAGCGGGACAAGAGACCCAGTACTTC.

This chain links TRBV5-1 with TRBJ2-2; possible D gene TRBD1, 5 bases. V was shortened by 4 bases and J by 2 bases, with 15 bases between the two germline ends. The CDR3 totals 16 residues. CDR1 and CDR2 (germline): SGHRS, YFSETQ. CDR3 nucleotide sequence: TGCGCCAGCAGCCGACGAGACAGCCATAACACCGGGGAGCTGTTTTTT. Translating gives CASSRRDSHNTGELFF.

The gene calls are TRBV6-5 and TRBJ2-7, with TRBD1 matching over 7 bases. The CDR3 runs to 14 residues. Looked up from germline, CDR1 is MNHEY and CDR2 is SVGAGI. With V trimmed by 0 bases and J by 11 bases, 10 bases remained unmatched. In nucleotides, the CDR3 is TGTGCCAGCAGTTACTCCCGGGGACCCACAGGGGAGTACTTC. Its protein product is CASSYSRGPTGEYF.

The CDR3 region is CASSERIAGGPETQYF. The CDR3 DNA follows: TGTGCCAGCAGTGAACGGATAGCGGGGGGGCCGGAGACCCAGTACTTC. The chain is built from TRBV6-4 and TRBJ2-5, with 11 bases identical to TRBD2. CDR1 is MRHNA and CDR2 is SNTAGT in the germline V gene. This CDR3 region has 16 residues. Trimming removed 3 bases from V and 5 bases from J; junction bases left unmatched: 8.

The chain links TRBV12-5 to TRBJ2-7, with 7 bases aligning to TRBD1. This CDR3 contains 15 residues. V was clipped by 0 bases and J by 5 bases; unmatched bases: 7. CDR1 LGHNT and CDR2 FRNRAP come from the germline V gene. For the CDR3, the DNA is TGTGCTAGTGGTTTGGTATCGGTCAGGGGGAACGAGCAGTACTTC. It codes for CASGLVSVRGNEQYF.

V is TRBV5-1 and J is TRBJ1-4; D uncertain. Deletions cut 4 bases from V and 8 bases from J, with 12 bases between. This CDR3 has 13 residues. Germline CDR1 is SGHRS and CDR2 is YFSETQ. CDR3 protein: CASSAGILEKLFF. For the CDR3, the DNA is TGCGCCAGCAGCGCCGGGATTTTAGAAAAACTGTTTTTT.

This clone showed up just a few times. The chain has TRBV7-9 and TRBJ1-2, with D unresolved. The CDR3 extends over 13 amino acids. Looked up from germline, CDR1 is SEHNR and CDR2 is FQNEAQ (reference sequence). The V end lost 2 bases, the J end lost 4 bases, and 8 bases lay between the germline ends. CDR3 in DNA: TGTGCCAGCAGCTTATCGTTGTCCTATGGCTACACCTTC. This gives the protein CASSLSLSYGYTF.

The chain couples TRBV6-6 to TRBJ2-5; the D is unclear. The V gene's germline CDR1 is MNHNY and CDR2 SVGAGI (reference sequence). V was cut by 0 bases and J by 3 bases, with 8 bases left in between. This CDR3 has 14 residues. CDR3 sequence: CASSYSGSEETQYF. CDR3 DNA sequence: TGTGCCAGCAGTTACTCGGGCAGTGAAGAGACCCAGTACTTC.

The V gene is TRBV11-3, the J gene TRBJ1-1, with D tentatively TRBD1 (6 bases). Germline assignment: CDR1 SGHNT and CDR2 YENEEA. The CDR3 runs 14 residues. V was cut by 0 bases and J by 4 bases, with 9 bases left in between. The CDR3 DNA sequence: TGTGCCAGCAGCTTAGAGCCGGGGGCCACTGAAGCTTTCTTT. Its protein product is CASSLEPGATEAFF.

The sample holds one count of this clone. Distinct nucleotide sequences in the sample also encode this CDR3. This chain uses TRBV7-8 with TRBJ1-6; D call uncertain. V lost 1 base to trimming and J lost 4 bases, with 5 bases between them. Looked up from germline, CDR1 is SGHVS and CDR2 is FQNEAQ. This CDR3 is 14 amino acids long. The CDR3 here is CASSLVRYNSPLHF. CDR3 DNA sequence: TGTGCCAGCAGCTTAGTACGATATAATTCACCCCTCCACTTT.

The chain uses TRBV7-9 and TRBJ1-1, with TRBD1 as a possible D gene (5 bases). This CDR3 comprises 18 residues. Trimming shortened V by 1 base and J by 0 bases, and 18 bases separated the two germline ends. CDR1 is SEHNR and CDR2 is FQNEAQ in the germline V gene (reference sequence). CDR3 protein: CASSLERRTWDVNTEAFF. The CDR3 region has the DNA TGTGCCAGCAGCTTAGAACGCCGCACCTGGGACGTGAACACTGAAGCTTTCTTT. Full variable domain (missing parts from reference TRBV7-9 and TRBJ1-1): DTGVSQNPRHKITKRGQNVTFRCDPISEHNRLYWYRQTLGQGPEFLTYFQNEAQLEKSRLLSDRFSAERPKGSFSTLEIQRTEQGDSAMYLCASSLERRTWDVNTEAFFGQGTRLTVV.

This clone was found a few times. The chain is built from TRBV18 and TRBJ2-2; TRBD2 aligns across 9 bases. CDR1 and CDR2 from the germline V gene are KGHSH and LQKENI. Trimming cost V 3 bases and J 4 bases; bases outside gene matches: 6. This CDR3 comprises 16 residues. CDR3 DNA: TGTGCCAGCTCACCCAGACTAGCGGAACTCACCGGGGAGCTGTTTTTT. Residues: CASSPRLAELTGELFF.